This is a list of T cell receptor beta chains from one sample in a study of cytomegalovirus exposure and HLA in healthy donors. The assay was immunoSEQ multiplex PCR, and TCRdb's table has in-frame clones only and misses some. Of some 95,000 clones in the sample, 78% were seen once. Sequencing used PBMCs. These receptors were collected from a woman between 40 and 50 years old in good health and CMV-seropositive. Each CDR3 is given with its conserved first and last residue. D genes are given only for firm matches. Clone size appears in some rows only: once, few, many, or a class for an expanded clone.

D gene | J gene | V gene | clone size | CDR3 protein | CDR3 DNA
- | TRBJ2-7 | TRBV11-2 | - | CASSTIRGISYEQYF | TGTGCCAGCAGCACAATCAGGGGCATCTCCTACGAGCAGTACTTC
TRBD2 | TRBJ2-3 | TRBV4-1 | - | CASSPNPGTSGKDTQYF | TGCGCCAGCAGCCCCAACCCAGGGACTAGCGGGAAGGATACGCAGTATTTT
- | TRBJ2-6 | TRBV5-1 | - | CASSSGDGANVLTF | TGCGCCAGCAGCTCAGGGGATGGGGCCAACGTCCTGACTTTC
- | TRBJ2-7 | TRBV6-1 | - | CASSGSRRDSSYEQYF | TGTGCCAGCAGTGGATCCCGGAGGGACAGCTCCTACGAGCAGTACTTC
TRBD2 | TRBJ2-1 | TRBV10-3 | - | CAISESASGQDNEQFF | TGTGCCATCAGTGAGTCGGCTAGCGGTCAGGACAATGAGCAGTTCTTC
- | TRBJ2-7 | TRBV6-5 | few | CASRGRGSAYEQYF | TGTGCCAGCAGGGGGAGGGGGAGCGCCTACGAGCAGTACTTC
TRBD2 | TRBJ2-3 | TRBV6-1 | once | CASSDAGLAWGWSTDTQYF | TGTGCCAGCAGTGATGCGGGACTAGCGTGGGGTTGGAGCACAGATACGCAGTATTTT
TRBD2 | TRBJ2-1 | TRBV6-1 | - | CASRVRVTSFDEQFF | TGTGCCAGCAGGGTTAGGGTGACTAGCTTCGATGAGCAGTTCTTC
TRBD1 | TRBJ2-7 | TRBV2 | once | CASTEGQFSYEQYF | TGTGCCAGCACCGAGGGACAGTTCTCCTACGAGCAGTACTTC
- | TRBJ2-2 | TRBV10-1 | - | CASSASLVGELFF | TGCGCCAGCAGTGCATCACTAGTCGGGGAGCTGTTTTTT
- | TRBJ1-5 | TRBV28 | - | CASSFIQTAYNQPQHF | TGTGCCAGCAGTTTCATCCAGACAGCTTACAATCAGCCCCAGCATTTT
TRBD2 | TRBJ2-3 | TRBV6-6 | - | CASIREGLADTQYF | TGTGCCAGCATCCGGGAGGGCCTCGCAGATACGCAGTATTTT
- | TRBJ2-2 | TRBV10-1 | - | CASSPQDTGELFF | TGCGCCAGCAGTCCACAGGACACCGGGGAGCTGTTTTTT
- | TRBJ2-1 | TRBV5-6 | once | CASSLREIPYNEQFF | TGTGCCAGCAGCTTGAGGGAGATCCCCTACAATGAGCAGTTCTTC
- | TRBJ2-6 | TRBV5-1 | few | CASSPGWSGANVLTF | TGCGCCAGCAGCCCGGGATGGTCTGGGGCCAACGTCCTGACTTTC
TRBD2 | TRBJ2-3 | TRBV27 | - | CASSFSGTTYPDTQYF | TGTGCCAGCAGTTTCTCCGGGACTACTTATCCAGATACGCAGTATTTT
TRBD2 | TRBJ2-1 | TRBV9 | - | CASSASGTPYNEQFF | TGTGCCAGCAGCGCTAGCGGGACACCCTACAATGAGCAGTTCTTC
- | TRBJ2-2 | TRBV19 | - | CASSWRGANTGELFF | TGTGCCAGTAGCTGGCGGGGCGCGAACACCGGGGAGCTGTTTTTT
- | TRBJ1-1 | TRBV5-1 | - | CATTGEDRTEAFF | TGCGCTACCACCGGGGAAGATCGCACTGAAGCTTTCTTT
TRBD1 | TRBJ1-5 | TRBV2 | few | CASSDPTGNQPQHF | TGTGCCAGCAGTGACCCGACAGGGAATCAGCCCCAGCATTTT
TRBD1 | TRBJ1-1 | TRBV6-5 | few | CASSSKGQGATEAFF | TGTGCCAGCAGTTCTAAGGGACAGGGGGCTACTGAAGCTTTCTTT
- | TRBJ1-3 | TRBV9 | - | CASSVEPWREGEGNTIYF | TGTGCCAGCAGCGTAGAACCGTGGAGGGAAGGCGAAGGAAACACCATATATTTT
- | TRBJ2-3 | TRBV27 | once | CASSFYTDTQYF | TGTGCCAGCAGTTTCTACACAGATACGCAGTATTTT
TRBD1 | TRBJ1-2 | TRBV19 | - | CASSIQIGTGYGYTF | TGTGCCAGTAGTATCCAGATCGGGACAGGCTATGGCTACACCTTC
- | TRBJ1-2 | TRBV5-1 | - | CASSSASNYGYTF | TGCGCCAGCAGCTCCGCGTCTAACTATGGCTACACCTTC
- | TRBJ1-2 | TRBV4-1 | - | CASSQDWEEDYGYTF | TGCGCCAGCAGCCAAGATTGGGAGGAGGACTATGGCTACACCTTC
- | TRBJ1-5 | TRBV21-1 | - | CASSTGQGLEPQHF | TGTGCCAGCAGCACTGGACAGGGGTTAGAGCCCCAGCATTTT
- | TRBJ2-3 | TRBV6-5 | once | CASSLAPASADTQYF | TGTGCCAGCAGTTTAGCGCCCGCTTCGGCAGATACGCAGTATTTT
- | TRBJ2-2 | TRBV7-6 | - | CASSERLQGNTGELFF | TGTGCCAGCAGCGAAAGACTGCAGGGTAACACCGGGGAGCTGTTTTTT
TRBD2 | TRBJ2-7 | TRBV9 | - | CASSPGTSGYEQYF | TGTGCCAGCAGCCCGGGGACTAGCGGCTACGAGCAGTACTTC
TRBD2 | TRBJ2-1 | TRBV7-2 | - | CASSLLAGEGGHNEQFF | TGTGCCAGCAGCTTATTAGCGGGAGAGGGGGGGCACAATGAGCAGTTCTTC
TRBD1 | TRBJ1-4 | TRBV5-8 | - | CASSRLGTVNEKLFF | TGTGCCAGCAGCAGACTCGGGACAGTTAATGAAAAACTGTTTTTT
TRBD2 | TRBJ2-7 | TRBV5-1 | - | CASSLVLAGGPGEQYF | TGCGCCAGCAGCTTGGTACTGGCGGGAGGGCCGGGCGAGCAGTACTTC
TRBD2 | TRBJ2-2 | TRBV9 | - | CASSSMTSGRVNTGELFF | TGTGCCAGCAGCTCAATGACTAGCGGGAGGGTAAACACCGGGGAGCTGTTTTTT
- | TRBJ1-4 | TRBV6-1 | - | CASSEKEGWWEKLFF | TGTGCCAGCAGTGAAAAGGAGGGTTGGTGGGAAAAACTGTTTTTT